The 8 T cell receptor beta chains reported below all come from one sample, sequenced in a study of beta chain features in type 1 diabetes. Investigators reverse transcribed all isolated RNA, so they sequenced expressed TCRB transcripts. Sequenced by immunoSEQ multiplex PCR; TCRdb stores in-frame clones only, minus some. This repertoire shows hundreds of thousands of clones, over 11% found once; its top ten account for 0.03% to 0.04%. Findings and caveats of the study: Type 1 diabetes patients had moderately but significantly shorter TCRB CDR3s in all four CD4+ subsets.

Their antigens remain unidentified. Sequencing was done on a sample of naive CD4+ T cells from blood. These receptors originate from a man between 18 and 29 years old with type 1 diabetes.

The chain is built from TRBV5-6 and TRBJ2-1, with D possibly being TRBD2 (5 bases). This CDR3 region has 13 residues. Looked up from germline, CDR1 is SGHDT and CDR2 is YYEEEE. Deletions cut 0 bases from V and 7 bases from J, with 8 bases between. CDR3 sequence (DNA): TGTGCCAGCAGCTTGGCCAGGAGGAATGAGCAGTTCTTC. It codes for CASSLARRNEQFF.

CDR3 nucleotide sequence: TGTGCCAGCAGCCAAGAAGGGTCACCACTACGGCAGTACTTC. It specifies CASSQEGSPLRQYF. V usage is TRBV4-2 and J usage is TRBJ2-7; no clear D. V dropped 0 bases and J dropped 9 bases, with 15 bases sitting between them. The germline V gene has CDR1 LGHNA and CDR2 YNFKEQ. The CDR3 is 14 amino acids.

The V call is TRBV30, the J call TRBJ2-1; a weak D match, TRBD2 (5 bases). Between the trimmed V and J ends, which lost 3 bases and 0 bases, there was a span of 12 bases. The length of the CDR3 is 15 residues. Germline-derived CDR1 and CDR2 are GTSNPN and SVGIG (reference sequence). The CDR3 loop is CAWRDLLSSYNEQFF. CDR3 DNA sequence: TGTGCCTGGAGGGACTTACTGAGCTCCTACAATGAGCAGTTCTTC.

The rearrangement links TRBV9 to TRBJ1-2; D ambiguous. Germline V gene data show CDR1 as SGDLS and CDR2 as YYNGEE. The CDR3 extends over 13 amino acids. Trimming pared 0 bases from V and 8 bases from J, leaving 11 bases between. The DNA of the CDR3 is TGTGCCAGCAGCGTAGGGCCGGAAGGGGGCTACACCTTC. It is translated as CASSVGPEGGYTF.

This clone was recorded a few times. The chain couples TRBV27 to TRBJ2-5; 9 nucleotides match TRBD2. This CDR3 region has 18 residues. The V and J ends lost 7 bases and 2 bases, in that order; junction bases with no gene match: 17. Per germline, CDR1 MNHEY and CDR2 SMNVEV (reference sequence). The CDR3 nucleotides read TGTGCCAGCACCCAACGAGGGGCTAGCGGGAAGATTCAAGAGACCCAGTACTTC. Translation gives CASTQRGASGKIQETQYF.

The chain is built from TRBV25-1 and TRBJ2-1; 10 nucleotides line up with TRBD2. V gave up 7 bases and J gave up 6 bases; unmatched junction bases: 12. Per germline, CDR1 MGHDK and CDR2 SYGVNS. The CDR3 has 16 residues. The CDR3 DNA sequence: TGTGCCAGCACCCCTGCGGGAGCGGGAGGGACCAATGAGCAGTTCTTC. As protein: CASTPAGAGGTNEQFF.

In this sample, this clone turned up a few times. CDR3 region: CAWSPFRGSNYGYTF. CDR3 nucleotides: TGTGCCTGGAGTCCCTTCCGGGGGTCTAACTATGGCTACACCTTC. The rearrangement uses TRBV30 and TRBJ1-2, with D perhaps matching TRBD1 (5 bases). The V gene's germline CDR1 is GTSNPN and CDR2 SVGIG (reference sequence). The V end lost 2 bases, the J end lost 0 bases, and 13 bases lay between the germline ends. The CDR3 contains 15 residues.

The chain carries TRBV30 and TRBJ2-7; TRBD1 aligns across 9 bases. V shed 3 bases, J shed 2 bases, and the junction held 11 bases outside the gene matches. Germline V lookup: CDR1 GTSNPN, CDR2 SVGIG (reference sequence). This CDR3 is built from 16 residues. The CDR3 DNA reads TGTGCCTGGAGCGCCCTCCCGGGACAGGGTCCCTACGAGCAGTACTTC. This sequence encodes CAWSALPGQGPYEQYF.